This TCR beta chain originates from a study of T cells expressing NK-cell markers. Overall study context: CD3+CD56+NKG2C+, CD3+CD56+NKG2C- and CD3+CD56-NKG2C+ T cells, once sorted, supplied the TCR beta repertoires. HCMV serostatus: seven of eight sequenced donors positive, one negative.

General study results and limits: Dominance of the CD3+CD56-NKG2C+ fraction by these clonotypes also held in several donors.

Points on this clonotype: Antigen unknown.

Template switching by 5'RACE with UMIs generated the TCR beta cDNA. TCRdb re-called the 5' RACE reads, yielding one record per CDR3 amino acid sequence without DNA. The table lists around 110,000 distinct CDR3 sequences. The CDR3 is 13 residues long. Germline V gene data show CDR1 as MNHEY and CDR2 as SMNVEV (reference sequence). What was sequenced was blood T cells: a sorted CD56 or NKG2C T cell subset, CD4+ or CD8+ T cells, or bulk PBMC T cells (not recorded which). This chain uses TRBV27 with TRBJ1-2; TCRdb gives TRBD1 as the D gene, but with no DNA this cannot be confirmed. The clonotype was recovered from a woman aged 18 to 75 in good health. The CDR3 protein is CASSNTGGGGYTF.